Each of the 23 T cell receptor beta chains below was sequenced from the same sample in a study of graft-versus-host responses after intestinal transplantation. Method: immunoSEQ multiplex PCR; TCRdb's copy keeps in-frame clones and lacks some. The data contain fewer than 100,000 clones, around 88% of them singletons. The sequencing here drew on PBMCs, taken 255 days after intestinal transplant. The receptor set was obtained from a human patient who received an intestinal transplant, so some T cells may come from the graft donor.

The CDR3 coding sequence is TGTGCCAGCAGTGGGCCGGGACTAGCGGTTGAGCAGTTCTTC. It codes for CASSGPGLAVEQFF. This sequence joins TRBV6-1 and TRBJ2-1; 11 bases align to TRBD2. Unmatched junction bases numbered 5, after V lost 4 bases and J lost 9 bases. The CDR3 sequence is 14 residues long. Germline CDR1 and CDR2: MNHNS and SASEGT.

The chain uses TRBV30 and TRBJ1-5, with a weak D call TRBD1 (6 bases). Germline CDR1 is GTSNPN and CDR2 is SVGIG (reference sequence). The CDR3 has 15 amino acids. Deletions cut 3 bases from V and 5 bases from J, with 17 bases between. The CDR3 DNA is TGTGCCTGGAGCGCAGGGACACTAAGATATCAGCCCCAGCATTTT. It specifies CAWSAGTLRYQPQHF. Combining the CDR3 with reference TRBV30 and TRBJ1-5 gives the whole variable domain SQTIHQWPATLVQPVGSPLSLECTVEGTSNPNLYWYRQAAGRGLQLLFYSVGIGQISSEVPQNLSASRPQDRQFILSSKKLLLSDSGFYLCAWSAGTLRYQPQHFGDGTRLSIL.

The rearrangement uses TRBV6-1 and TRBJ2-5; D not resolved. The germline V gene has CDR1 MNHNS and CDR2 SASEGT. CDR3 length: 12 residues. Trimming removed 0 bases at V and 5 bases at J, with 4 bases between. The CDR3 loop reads CASSEAGETQYF. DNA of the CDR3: TGTGCCAGCAGTGAAGCGGGGGAGACCCAGTACTTC.

For the CDR3, the DNA is TGTGCCAGTAGTATAGACTTAAGGGATTCACCCCTCCACTTT. Amino acids: CASSIDLRDSPLHF. The chain couples TRBV19 to TRBJ1-6, with D unclear. The CDR3 is 14 amino acids. Germline assignment: CDR1 LNHDA and CDR2 SQIVND (reference sequence). V dropped 0 bases and J dropped 8 bases, with 8 bases sitting between them.

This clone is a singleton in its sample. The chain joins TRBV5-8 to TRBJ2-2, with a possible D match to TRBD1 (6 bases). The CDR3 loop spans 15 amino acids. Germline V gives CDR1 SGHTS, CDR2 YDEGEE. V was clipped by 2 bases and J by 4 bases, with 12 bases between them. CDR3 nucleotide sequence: TGTGCCAGCAGCTTAACAGGGTTTCTCACCGGGGAGCTGTTTTTT. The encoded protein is CASSLTGFLTGELFF. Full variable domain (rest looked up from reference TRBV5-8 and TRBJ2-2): EAGVTQSPTHLIKTRGQQATLRCSPISGHTSVYWYQQALGLGLQFLLWYDEGEERNRGNFPPRFSGRQFPNYSSELNVNALELEDSALYLCASSLTGFLTGELFFGEGSRLTVL.

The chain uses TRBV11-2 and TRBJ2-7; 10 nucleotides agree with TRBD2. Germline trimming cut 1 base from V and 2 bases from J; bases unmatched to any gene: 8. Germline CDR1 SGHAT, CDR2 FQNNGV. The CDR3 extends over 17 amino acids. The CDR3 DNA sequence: TGTGCCAGCAGCTTAGTAGCTAGCGGGGGCTTTACCTACGAGCAGTACTTC. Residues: CASSLVASGGFTYEQYF.

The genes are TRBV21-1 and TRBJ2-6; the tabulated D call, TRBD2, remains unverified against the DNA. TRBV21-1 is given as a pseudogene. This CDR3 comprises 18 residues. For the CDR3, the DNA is TGTGCCAGCAGCAAAGCTATTGCGGGGGAGGCTGGGGCCAACGTCCTGACTTTC. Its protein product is CASSKAIAGEAGANVLTF.

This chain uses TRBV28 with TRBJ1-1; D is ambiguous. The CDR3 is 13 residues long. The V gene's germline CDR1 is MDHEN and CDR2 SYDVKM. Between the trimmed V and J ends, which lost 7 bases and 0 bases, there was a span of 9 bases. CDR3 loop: CASKGDMNTEAFF. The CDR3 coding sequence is TGTGCCAGCAAAGGAGACATGAACACTGAAGCTTTCTTT.

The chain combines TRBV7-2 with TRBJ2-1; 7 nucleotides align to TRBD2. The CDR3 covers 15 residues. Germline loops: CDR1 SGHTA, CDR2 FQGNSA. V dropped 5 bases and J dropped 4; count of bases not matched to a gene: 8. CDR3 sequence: CASSPWGEGYNEQFF. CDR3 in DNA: TGTGCCAGCAGCCCCTGGGGGGAGGGGTACAATGAGCAGTTCTTC.

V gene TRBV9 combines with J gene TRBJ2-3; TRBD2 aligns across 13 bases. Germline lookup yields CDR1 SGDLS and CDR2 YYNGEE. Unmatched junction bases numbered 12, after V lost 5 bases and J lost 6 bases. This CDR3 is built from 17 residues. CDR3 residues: CASSSTWGLAGTDTQYF. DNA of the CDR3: TGTGCCAGCAGTTCGACGTGGGGACTAGCGGGGACGGATACGCAGTATTTT.

The chain's CDR3 is CASSGPATNEKLFF. The CDR3 DNA reads as TGTGCCAGCAGCGGACCTGCAACTAATGAAAAACTGTTTTTT. The chain joins TRBV2 to TRBJ1-4; D gene ambiguous. In germline, CDR1 is SNHLY, CDR2 FYNNEI. The CDR3 totals 14 residues. The germline V and J ends were trimmed by 6 bases and 0 bases, with 8 bases remaining between them.

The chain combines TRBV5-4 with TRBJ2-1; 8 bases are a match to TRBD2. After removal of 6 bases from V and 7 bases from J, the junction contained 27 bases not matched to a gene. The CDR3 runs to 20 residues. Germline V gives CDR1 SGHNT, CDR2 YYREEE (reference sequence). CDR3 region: CASTPRRAGGSGIVRNEQFF. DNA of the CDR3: TGTGCCAGCACCCCCCGCAGGGCGGGAGGTAGCGGTATTGTAAGGAATGAGCAGTTCTTC.

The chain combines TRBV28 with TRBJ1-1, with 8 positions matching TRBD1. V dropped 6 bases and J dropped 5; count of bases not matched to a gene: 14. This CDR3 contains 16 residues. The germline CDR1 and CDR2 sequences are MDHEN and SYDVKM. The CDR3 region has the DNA TGTGCCAGCAGCCCTCCGGGGGCAGGGGGCGAGACTGAAGCTTTCTTT. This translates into CASSPPGAGGETEAFF.

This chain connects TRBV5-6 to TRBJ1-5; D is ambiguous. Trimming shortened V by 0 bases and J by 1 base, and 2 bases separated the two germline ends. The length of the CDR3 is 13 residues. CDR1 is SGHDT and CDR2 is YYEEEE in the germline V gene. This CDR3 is CASSLASNQPQHF. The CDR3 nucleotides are TGTGCCAGCAGCTTGGCGAGCAATCAGCCCCAGCATTTT.

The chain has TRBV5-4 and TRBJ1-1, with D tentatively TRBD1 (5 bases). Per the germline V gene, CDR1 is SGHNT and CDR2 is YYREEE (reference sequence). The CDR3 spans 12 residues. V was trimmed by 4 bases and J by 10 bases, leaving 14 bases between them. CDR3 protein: CASSPQGSTAFF. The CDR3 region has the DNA TGTGCCAGCAGCCCCCAGGGTAGTACAGCTTTCTTT.

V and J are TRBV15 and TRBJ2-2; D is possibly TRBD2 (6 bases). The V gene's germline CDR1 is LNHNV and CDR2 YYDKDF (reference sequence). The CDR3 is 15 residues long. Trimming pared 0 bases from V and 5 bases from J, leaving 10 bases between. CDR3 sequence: CATSREGLLTGELFF. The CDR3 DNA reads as TGTGCCACCAGCAGAGAGGGACTCCTGACCGGGGAGCTGTTTTTT.

The CDR3 loop is CASSFGPATEAFF. The CDR3 DNA is TGTGCCAGCAGCTTCGGTCCGGCAACTGAAGCTTTCTTT. This chain joins TRBV7-2 and TRBJ1-1; D not certain. With 3 bases removed from V and 5 bases from J, the gap between germline ends came to 10 bases. The CDR3 totals 13 residues. The germline V gene has CDR1 SGHTA and CDR2 FQGNSA. Combining the CDR3 with reference TRBV7-2 and TRBJ1-1 gives the whole variable domain GAGVSQSPSNKVTEKGKDVELRCDPISGHTALYWYRQSLGQGLEFLIYFQGNSAPDKSGLPSDRFSAERTGGSVSTLTIQRTQQEDSAVYLCASSFGPATEAFFGQGTRLTVV.

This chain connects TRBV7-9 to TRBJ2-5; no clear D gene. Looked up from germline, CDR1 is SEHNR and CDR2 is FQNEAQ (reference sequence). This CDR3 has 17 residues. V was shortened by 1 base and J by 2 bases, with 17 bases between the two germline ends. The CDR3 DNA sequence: TGTGCCAGCAGCTTAGTAGGTCGAGACACGGAACAAGAGACCCAGTACTTC. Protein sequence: CASSLVGRDTEQETQYF.

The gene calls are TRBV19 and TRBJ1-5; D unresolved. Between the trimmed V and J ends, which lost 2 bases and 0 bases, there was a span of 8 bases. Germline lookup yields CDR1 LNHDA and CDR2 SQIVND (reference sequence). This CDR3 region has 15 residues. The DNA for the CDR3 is TGTGCCAGTAGTATATACAGAATTAGCAATCAGCCCCAGCATTTT. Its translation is CASSIYRISNQPQHF.

CDR3 in amino acids: CASSMMAFEGNTIYF. For the CDR3, the DNA is TGTGCCAGTAGTATGATGGCGTTCGAAGGAAACACCATATATTTT. The V gene is TRBV19, the J gene TRBJ1-3; D ambiguous. The CDR3 has 15 amino acids. The germline gives CDR1 LNHDA, CDR2 SQIVND (reference sequence). V lost 3 bases and J 4 bases, leaving 13 bases between the germline ends.

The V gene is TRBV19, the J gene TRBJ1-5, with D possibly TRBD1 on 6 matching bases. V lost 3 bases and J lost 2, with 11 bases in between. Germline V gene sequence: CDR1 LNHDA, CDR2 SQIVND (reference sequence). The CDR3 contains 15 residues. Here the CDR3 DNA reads TGTGCCAGTAGTATTGCGGGGGCCGGCAATCAGCCCCAGCATTTT. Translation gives CASSIAGAGNQPQHF.

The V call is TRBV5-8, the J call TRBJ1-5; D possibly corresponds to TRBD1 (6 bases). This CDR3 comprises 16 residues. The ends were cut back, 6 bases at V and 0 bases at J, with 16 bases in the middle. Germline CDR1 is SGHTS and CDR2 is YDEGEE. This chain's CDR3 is CASMRFTGNSNQPQHF. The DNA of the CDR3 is TGTGCCAGCATGAGGTTTACAGGGAATAGCAATCAGCCCCAGCATTTT.

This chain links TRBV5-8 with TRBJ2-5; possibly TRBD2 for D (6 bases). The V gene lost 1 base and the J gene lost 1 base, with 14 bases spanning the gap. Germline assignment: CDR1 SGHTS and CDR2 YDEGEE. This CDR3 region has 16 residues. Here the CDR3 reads CASSLPGVGVQETQYF. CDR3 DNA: TGTGCCAGCAGCTTGCCGGGGGTAGGAGTCCAAGAGACCCAGTACTTC.